This TCR beta chain comes out of a study of blood T cell repertoires in COVID-19. Turning to the study itself: Acute-phase and convalescent COVID-19 samples originated in the United States, Italy and Spain. From T cells, B-cell-depleted T cells, or PBMCs came the material, which was cDNA or gDNA.

The V gene end was trimmed by 4 bases and the J gene end by 7 bases; junction bases not matched to a gene: 9. The CDR3 runs to 15 residues. Germline V gives CDR1 SGHRS, CDR2 YFSETQ. Original methodology: The authors estimated nucleated cell counts from reference gene primer amplification. Data came from immunoSEQ multiplex PCR; TCRdb stores just in-frame clones and leaves some out. Clone size and V and J calls were adopted from that table, with D and trimming inferred from the DNA. The table has around 380,000 clones, roughly four fifths seen once; the top ten hold 0.85% to 1.3%. V is TRBV5-1 and J is TRBJ1-4, with 8 bases that match TRBD1. Sequencing input: peripheral blood. This receptor was taken from a human donor with acute or convalescent COVID-19. The donor label of this sample is uncertain. The CDR3 DNA is TGCGCCAGCAGCATCTCACAGGGGGTGGGTGAAAAACTGTTTTTT. This encodes CASSISQGVGEKLFF.